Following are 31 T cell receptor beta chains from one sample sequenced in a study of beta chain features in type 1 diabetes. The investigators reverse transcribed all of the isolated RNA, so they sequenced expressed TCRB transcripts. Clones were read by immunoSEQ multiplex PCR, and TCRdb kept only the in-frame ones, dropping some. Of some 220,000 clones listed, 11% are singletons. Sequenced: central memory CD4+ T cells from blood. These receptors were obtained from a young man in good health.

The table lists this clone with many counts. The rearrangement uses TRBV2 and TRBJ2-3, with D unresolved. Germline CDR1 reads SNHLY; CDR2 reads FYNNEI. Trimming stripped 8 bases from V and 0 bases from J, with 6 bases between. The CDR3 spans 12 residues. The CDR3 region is CASRRSTDTQYF. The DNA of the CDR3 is TGTGCCAGCCGCCGGAGCACAGATACGCAGTATTTT.

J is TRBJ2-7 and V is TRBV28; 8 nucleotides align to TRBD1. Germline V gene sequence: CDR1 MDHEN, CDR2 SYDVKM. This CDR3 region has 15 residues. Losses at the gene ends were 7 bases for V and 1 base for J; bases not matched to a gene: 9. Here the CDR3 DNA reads TGTGCCAGCAACGTGGTGGGACAGGCTTCCTACGAGCAGTACTTC. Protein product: CASNVVGQASYEQYF.

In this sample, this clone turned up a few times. The CDR3 DNA reads as TGTGCCACCTCAACCGGCTACGAGAATGAGCAGTTCTTC. Translating gives CATSTGYENEQFF. This rearrangement joins TRBV11-3 to TRBJ2-1; D uncertain. The germline V and J ends were trimmed by 10 bases and 7 bases, with 17 bases remaining between them. CDR3 size: 13 residues. Germline assignment: CDR1 SGHNT and CDR2 YENEEA.

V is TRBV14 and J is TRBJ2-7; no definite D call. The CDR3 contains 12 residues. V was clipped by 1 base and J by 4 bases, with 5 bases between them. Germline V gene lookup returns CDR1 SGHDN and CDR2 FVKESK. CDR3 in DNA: TGTGCCAGCAGCCAAGTGGGTTACGAGCAGTACTTC. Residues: CASSQVGYEQYF.

The CDR3 here is CASSLAAGPNQPQHF. CDR3 nucleotide sequence: TGTGCCAGCAGCTTAGCGGCAGGCCCCAATCAGCCCCAGCATTTT. The chain uses TRBV7-9 and TRBJ1-5; D not certain. The germline V gene encodes CDR1 SEHNR and CDR2 FQNEAQ (reference sequence). The V end was cut by 0 bases, the J end by 3 bases, with 9 bases between. The CDR3 is made up of 15 amino acids.

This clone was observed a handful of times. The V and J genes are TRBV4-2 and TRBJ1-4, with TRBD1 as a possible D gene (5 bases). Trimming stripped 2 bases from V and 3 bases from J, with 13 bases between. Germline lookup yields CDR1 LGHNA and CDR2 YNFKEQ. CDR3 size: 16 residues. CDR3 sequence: CASSQPPGTSNEKLFF. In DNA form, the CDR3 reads TGTGCCAGCAGCCAACCCCCAGGGACCTCTAATGAAAAACTGTTTTTT.

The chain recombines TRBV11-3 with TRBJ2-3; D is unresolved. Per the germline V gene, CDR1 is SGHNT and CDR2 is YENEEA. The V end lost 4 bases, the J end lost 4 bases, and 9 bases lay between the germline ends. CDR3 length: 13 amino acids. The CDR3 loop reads CASSSQHPDTQYF. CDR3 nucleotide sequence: TGTGCCAGCAGCTCCCAGCATCCAGATACGCAGTATTTT.

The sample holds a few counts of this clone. CDR3 bases: TGTGCCAGCAGTATACAGATAAATCAGCCCCAGCATTTT. This sequence encodes CASSIQINQPQHF. The V gene is TRBV2, the J gene TRBJ1-5, with D uncertain. V dropped 5 bases and J dropped 4 bases, with 9 bases sitting between them. The CDR3 has 13 amino acids. The germline V gene encodes CDR1 SNHLY and CDR2 FYNNEI.

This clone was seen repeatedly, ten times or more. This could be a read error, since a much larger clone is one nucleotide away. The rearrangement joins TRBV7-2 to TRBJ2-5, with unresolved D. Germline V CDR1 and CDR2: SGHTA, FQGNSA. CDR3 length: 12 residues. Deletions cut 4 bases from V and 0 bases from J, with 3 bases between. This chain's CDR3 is CASSSDQETQYF. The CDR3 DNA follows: TGTGCCAGCAGCTCAGACCAAGAGACCCAGTACTTC.

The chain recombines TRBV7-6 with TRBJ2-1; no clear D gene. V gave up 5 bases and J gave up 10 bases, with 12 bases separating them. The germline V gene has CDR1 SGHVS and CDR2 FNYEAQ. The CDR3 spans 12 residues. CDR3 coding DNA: TGTGCCAGCAGCCCCCTCTCCTGGGAGCAGTTCTTC. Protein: CASSPLSWEQFF.

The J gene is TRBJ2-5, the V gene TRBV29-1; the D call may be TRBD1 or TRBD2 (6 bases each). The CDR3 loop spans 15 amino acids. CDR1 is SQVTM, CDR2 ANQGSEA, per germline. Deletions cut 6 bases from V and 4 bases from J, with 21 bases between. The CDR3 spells CSVPNRGPVRETQYF. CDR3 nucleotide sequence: TGCAGCGTGCCCAACCGGGGGCCGGTTCGAGAGACCCAGTACTTC.

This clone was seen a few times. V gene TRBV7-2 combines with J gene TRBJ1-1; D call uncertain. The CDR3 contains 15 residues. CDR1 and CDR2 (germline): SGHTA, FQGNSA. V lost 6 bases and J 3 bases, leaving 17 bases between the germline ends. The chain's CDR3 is CASSFKWESYTEAFF. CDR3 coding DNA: TGTGCCAGCAGTTTTAAGTGGGAGTCATACACTGAAGCTTTCTTT.

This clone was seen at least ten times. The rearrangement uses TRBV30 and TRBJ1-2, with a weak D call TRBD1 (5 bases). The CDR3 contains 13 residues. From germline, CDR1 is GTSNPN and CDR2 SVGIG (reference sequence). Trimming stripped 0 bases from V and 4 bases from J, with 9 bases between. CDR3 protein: CAWSVKGLYGYTF. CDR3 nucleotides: TGTGCCTGGAGTGTCAAGGGGCTCTATGGCTACACCTTC.

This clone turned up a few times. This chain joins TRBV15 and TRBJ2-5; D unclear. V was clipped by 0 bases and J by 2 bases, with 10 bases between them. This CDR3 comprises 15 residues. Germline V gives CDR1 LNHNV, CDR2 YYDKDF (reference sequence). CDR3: CATSRDLVLQETQYF. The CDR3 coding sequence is TGTGCCACCAGCAGAGATCTGGTGCTGCAAGAGACCCAGTACTTC.

The CDR3 nucleotides read TGTGCCAGCAGTTTCGTAGTAGGCAGGGGGCGCTGGGAGCAGTACTTC. This translates into CASSFVVGRGRWEQYF. The chain employs TRBV27 and TRBJ2-5; TRBD1 agrees at 8 bases. This CDR3 region has 16 residues. CDR1 and CDR2 (germline): MNHEY, SMNVEV (reference sequence). V lost 3 bases and J lost 11; bases outside the gene matches: 17.

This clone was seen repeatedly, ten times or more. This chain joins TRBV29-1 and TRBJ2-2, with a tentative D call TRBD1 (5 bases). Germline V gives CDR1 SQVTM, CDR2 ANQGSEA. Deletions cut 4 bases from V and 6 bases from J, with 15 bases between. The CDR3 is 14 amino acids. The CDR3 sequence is CSVGWGARPGELFF. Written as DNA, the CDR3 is TGCAGCGTTGGTTGGGGCGCGAGGCCCGGGGAGCTGTTTTTT.

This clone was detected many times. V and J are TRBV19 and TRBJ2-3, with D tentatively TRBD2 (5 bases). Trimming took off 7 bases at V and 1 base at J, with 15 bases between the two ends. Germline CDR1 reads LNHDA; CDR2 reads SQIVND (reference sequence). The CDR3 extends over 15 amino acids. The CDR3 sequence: CASTKTGSGTDTQYF. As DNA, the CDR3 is TGTGCCAGTACCAAGACGGGTAGCGGCACAGATACGCAGTATTTT. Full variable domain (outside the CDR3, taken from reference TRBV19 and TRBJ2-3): DGGITQSPKYLFRKEGQNVTLSCEQNLNHDAMYWYRQDPGQGLRLIYYSQIVNDFQKGDIAEGYSVSREKKESFPLTVTSAQKNPTAFYLCASTKTGSGTDTQYFGPGTRLTVL.

The CDR3 sequence: CSATGGSTEAFF. CDR3 DNA: TGCAGCGCCACAGGGGGTTCCACTGAAGCTTTCTTT. This sequence joins TRBV29-1 and TRBJ1-1; 8 nucleotides match TRBD1. Germline loops: CDR1 SQVTM, CDR2 ANQGSEA. Germline trimming cut 7 bases from V and 4 bases from J; bases unmatched to any gene: 5. The CDR3 loop spans 12 amino acids.

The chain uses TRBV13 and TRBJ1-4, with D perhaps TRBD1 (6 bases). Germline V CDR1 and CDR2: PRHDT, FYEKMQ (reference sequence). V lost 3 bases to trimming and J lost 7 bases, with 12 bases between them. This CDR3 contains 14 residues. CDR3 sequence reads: CASSFGQSFEKLFF. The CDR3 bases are TGTGCCAGCAGCTTTGGACAGTCCTTTGAAAAACTGTTTTTT. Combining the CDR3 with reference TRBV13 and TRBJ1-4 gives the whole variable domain AAGVIQSPRHLIKEKRETATLKCYPIPRHDTVYWYQQGPGQDPQFLISFYEKMQSDKGSIPDRFSAQQFSDYHSELNMSSLELGDSALYFCASSFGQSFEKLFFGSGTQLSVL.

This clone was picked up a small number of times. The CDR3 reads CASSGGTAHTQYF. The DNA for the CDR3 is TGTGCCAGCAGTGGGGGGACAGCTCATACGCAGTATTTT. The chain combines TRBV25-1 with TRBJ2-3; 7 nucleotides agree with TRBD1. V shed 4 bases and J 7 bases; nucleotides not matched to a gene: 5. The germline V gene encodes CDR1 MGHDK and CDR2 SYGVNS. The CDR3 spans 13 residues. Together with reference TRBV25-1 and TRBJ2-3, the CDR3 gives the full variable domain: EADIYQTPRYLVIGTGKKITLECSQTMGHDKMYWYQQDPGMELHLIHYSYGVNSTEKGDLSSESTVSRIRTEHFPLTLESARPSHTSQYLCASSGGTAHTQYFGPGTRLTVL.

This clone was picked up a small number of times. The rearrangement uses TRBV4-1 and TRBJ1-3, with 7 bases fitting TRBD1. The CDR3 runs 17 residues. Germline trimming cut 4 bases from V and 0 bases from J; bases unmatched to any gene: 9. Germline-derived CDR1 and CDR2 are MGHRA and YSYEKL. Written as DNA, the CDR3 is TGCGCCAGCAGCCTGACAGGGAGACTCCTCTCTGGAAACACCATATATTTT. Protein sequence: CASSLTGRLLSGNTIYF.

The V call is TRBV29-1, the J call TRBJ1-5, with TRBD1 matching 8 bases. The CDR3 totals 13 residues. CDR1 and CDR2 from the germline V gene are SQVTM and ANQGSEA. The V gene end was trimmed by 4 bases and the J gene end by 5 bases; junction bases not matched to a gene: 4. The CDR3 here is CSVGTGQHQPQHF. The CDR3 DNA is TGCAGCGTTGGGACAGGGCAACATCAGCCCCAGCATTTT.

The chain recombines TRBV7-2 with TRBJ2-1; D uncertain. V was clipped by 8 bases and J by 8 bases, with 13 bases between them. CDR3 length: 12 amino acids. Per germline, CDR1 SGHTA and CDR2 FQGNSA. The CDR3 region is CASGHGWDEQFF. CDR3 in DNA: TGTGCCAGCGGCCATGGCTGGGATGAGCAGTTCTTC.

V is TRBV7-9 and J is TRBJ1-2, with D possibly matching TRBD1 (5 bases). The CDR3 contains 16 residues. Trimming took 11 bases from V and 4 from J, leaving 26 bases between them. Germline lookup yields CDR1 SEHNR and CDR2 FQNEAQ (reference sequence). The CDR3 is CALRGTRAYSSYGYTF. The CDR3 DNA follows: TGTGCCCTTCGCGGGACGAGAGCGTACTCATCCTATGGCTACACCTTC.

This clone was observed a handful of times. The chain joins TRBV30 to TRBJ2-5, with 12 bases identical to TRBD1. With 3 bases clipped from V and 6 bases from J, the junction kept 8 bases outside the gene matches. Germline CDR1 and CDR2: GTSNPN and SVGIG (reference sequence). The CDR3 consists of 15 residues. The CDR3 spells CAWRPTGQGAKTQYF. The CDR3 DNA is TGTGCCTGGAGACCTACGGGACAGGGGGCCAAGACCCAGTACTTC.

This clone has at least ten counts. The CDR3 DNA reads as TGTGCCAGCTCACCACCGCAGGCCAATGAGCAGTTCTTC. Its translation is CASSPPQANEQFF. V is TRBV18 and J is TRBJ2-1; D uncertain. The germline CDR1 and CDR2 sequences are KGHSH and LQKENI. The V end lost 0 bases, the J end lost 6 bases, and 6 bases lay between the germline ends. This CDR3 is 13 amino acids long. Looking up the rest from reference TRBV18 and TRBJ2-1 gives the full variable domain: NAGVMQNPRHLVRRRGQEARLRCSPMKGHSHVYWYRQLPEEGLKFMVYLQKENIIDESGMPKERFSAEFPKEGPSILRIQQVVRGDSAAYFCASSPPQANEQFFGPGTRLTVL.

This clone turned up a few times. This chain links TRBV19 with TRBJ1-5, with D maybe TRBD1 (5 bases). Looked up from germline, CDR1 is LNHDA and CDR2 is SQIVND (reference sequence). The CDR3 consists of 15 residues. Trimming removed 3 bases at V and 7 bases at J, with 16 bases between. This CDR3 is CASSIWAGMGQPQHF. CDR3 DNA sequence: TGTGCCAGTAGTATCTGGGCAGGGATGGGCCAGCCCCAGCATTTT. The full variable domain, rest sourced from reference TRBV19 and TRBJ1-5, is DGGITQSPKYLFRKEGQNVTLSCEQNLNHDAMYWYRQDPGQGLRLIYYSQIVNDFQKGDIAEGYSVSREKKESFPLTVTSAQKNPTAFYLCASSIWAGMGQPQHFGDGTRLSIL.

CDR3 loop: CASSLGGQGSEQYF. The CDR3 bases are TGCGCCAGCAGCTTGGGGGGACAAGGGAGCGAGCAGTACTTC. The rearrangement joins TRBV5-1 to TRBJ2-7; D is perhaps TRBD1 (6 bases). In germline, CDR1 is SGHRS, CDR2 YFSETQ. Trimming removed 0 bases at V and 6 bases at J, with 13 bases between. The CDR3 has 14 amino acids.

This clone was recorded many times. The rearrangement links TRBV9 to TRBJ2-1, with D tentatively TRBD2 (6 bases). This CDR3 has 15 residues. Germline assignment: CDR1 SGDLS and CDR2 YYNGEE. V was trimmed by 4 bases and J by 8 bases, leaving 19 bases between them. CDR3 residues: CASSTGSLRGDEQFF. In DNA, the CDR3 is TGTGCCAGCAGCACCGGGAGCCTAAGGGGCGATGAGCAGTTCTTC. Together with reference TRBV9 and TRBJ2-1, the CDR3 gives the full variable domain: DSGVTQTPKHLITATGQRVTLRCSPRSGDLSVYWYQQSLDQGLQFLIQYYNGEERAKGNILERFSAQQFPDLHSELNLSSLELGDSALYFCASSTGSLRGDEQFFGPGTRLTVL.

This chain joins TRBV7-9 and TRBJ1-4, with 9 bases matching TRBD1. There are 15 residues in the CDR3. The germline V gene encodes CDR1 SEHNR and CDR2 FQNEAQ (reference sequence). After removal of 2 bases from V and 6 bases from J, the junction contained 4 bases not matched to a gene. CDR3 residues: CASSLSTGGHEKLFF. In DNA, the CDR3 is TGTGCCAGCAGCTTATCGACAGGGGGTCATGAAAAACTGTTTTTT.

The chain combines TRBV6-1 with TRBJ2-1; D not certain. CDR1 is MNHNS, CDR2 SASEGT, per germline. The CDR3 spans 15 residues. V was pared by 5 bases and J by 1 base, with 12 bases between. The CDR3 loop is CASSLDPLSYNEQFF. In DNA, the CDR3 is TGTGCCAGCAGTCTGGACCCGCTATCCTACAATGAGCAGTTCTTC.